Presented here are 30 T cell receptor beta chains from one specimen sequenced in a study of blood T cell repertoires in COVID-19. The data were produced by immunoSEQ multiplex PCR, yet TCRdb's version contains in-frame clones alone and is incomplete. Of about 160,000 clones listed, roughly 74% were seen once; the top ten hold approximately 15%. The sample taken for sequencing was peripheral blood. The source is an elderly woman with acute or convalescent COVID-19.

The chain has TRBV9 and TRBJ2-1; 11 nucleotides line up with TRBD2. Germline assignment: CDR1 SGDLS and CDR2 YYNGEE. The CDR3 runs to 16 residues. V lost 4 bases to trimming and J lost 3 bases; unmatched junction nucleotides: 6. CDR3 amino acids: CASSPRLAGIYNEQFF. CDR3 coding DNA: TGTGCCAGCAGCCCCCGACTAGCGGGAATCTACAATGAGCAGTTCTTC. The whole variable domain, remainder taken from reference TRBV9 and TRBJ2-1, is DSGVTQTPKHLITATGQRVTLRCSPRSGDLSVYWYQQSLDQGLQFLIQYYNGEERAKGNILERFSAQQFPDLHSELNLSSLELGDSALYFCASSPRLAGIYNEQFFGPGTRLTVL.

The chain joins TRBV20-1 to TRBJ2-5; a weak D match, TRBD1 (6 bases). V lost 3 bases, J lost 5 bases, and 13 bases lay in between. Per germline, CDR1 DFQATT and CDR2 SNEGSKA (reference sequence). This CDR3 spans 13 amino acids. DNA of the CDR3: TGCAGTGCTAGTAAGGGGGAGACGGAGACCCAGTACTTC. This codes for CSASKGETETQYF.

The chain recombines TRBV5-1 with TRBJ2-5; unclear D gene. Per germline, CDR1 SGHRS and CDR2 YFSETQ. V was shortened by 0 bases and J by 5 bases, with 14 bases between the two germline ends. This CDR3 has 15 amino acids. The chain's CDR3 is CASSLAMTLGETQYF. The CDR3 DNA sequence: TGCGCCAGCAGCTTGGCAATGACATTGGGTGAGACCCAGTACTTC.

V usage is TRBV5-1 and J usage is TRBJ1-1; perhaps TRBD1 as D (5 bases). Germline CDR1 reads SGHRS; CDR2 reads YFSETQ. CDR3 length equals 15 residues. Trimming left V 0 bases short and J 1 base short, with 10 bases between. The CDR3 DNA sequence: TGCGCCAGCAGCTTGGGGTCCGGACAGAACACTGAAGCTTTCTTT. It encodes CASSLGSGQNTEAFF.

This chain links TRBV7-9 with TRBJ2-3; the match to TRBD2 covers 8 bases. Germline CDR1 SEHNR, CDR2 FQNEAQ (reference sequence). V was pared by 11 bases and J by 2 bases, with 9 bases of the junction left unmatched. There are 14 residues in the CDR3. The CDR3 region has the DNA TGTGCCCTACAGCGGGGGACGAACACAGATACGCAGTATTTT. Encoded protein: CALQRGTNTDTQYF.

With respect to this clone: The sample has other DNA sequences that encode this CDR3 too. The chain uses TRBV5-1 and TRBJ1-2; D call uncertain. Trimming took 0 bases from V and 5 from J, leaving 5 bases between them. The CDR3 is made up of 12 amino acids. In germline, CDR1 is SGHRS, CDR2 YFSETQ. CDR3 in amino acids: CASSLDRYGYTF. In nucleotides, the CDR3 is TGCGCCAGCAGCTTGGACCGGTATGGCTACACCTTC.

The CDR3, as DNA: TGTGCCAGTAGTCGACCTGACAGATCCTTGACCACCATATATTTT. It is translated as CASSRPDRSLTTIYF. The chain recombines TRBV19 with TRBJ1-3, with D possibly TRBD1 on 5 matching bases. Germline-derived CDR1 and CDR2 are LNHDA and SQIVND (reference sequence). V gave up 5 bases and J gave up 9 bases, with 20 bases separating them. The CDR3 runs 15 residues.

In the case of this clone: Sequence at one end of the junction differs from germline and may be a read error. The chain joins TRBV3-1 (or the pseudogene TRBV3-2) to TRBJ2-5; 8 bases are shared with TRBD2. The CDR3 is 19 amino acids. Germline CDR1 and CDR2: LGHDT and YNNKEL (reference sequence). DNA of the CDR3: TGTGCCAGCAGTCAAGGGAGACGATTCCTAGCGGGCCGTCAAGAGACCCAGTACTTC. Its protein is CASSQGRRFLAGRQETQYF.

The J gene is TRBJ2-1, the V gene TRBV5-4; 7 bases line up with TRBD1. Per the germline V gene, CDR1 is SGHNT and CDR2 is YYREEE (reference sequence). The CDR3 is 15 residues long. With V trimmed by 4 bases and J by 1 base, 5 bases remained unmatched. The DNA of the CDR3 is TGTGCCAGCAGCACACCGGGACAGTCCTACAATGAGCAGTTCTTC. Residues: CASSTPGQSYNEQFF.

The CDR3 region has the DNA TGTGCCAGCAGTATGACAGGGGTGTACGGCTACACCTTC. Translation gives CASSMTGVYGYTF. This chain uses TRBV12-3 or TRBV12-4 with TRBJ1-2; the match to TRBD1 covers 8 bases. The CDR3 has 13 residues. Trimming cost V 5 bases and J 8 bases; bases outside gene matches: 7.

This clone has more than one count but fewer than ten. This chain uses TRBV19 with TRBJ2-7; possibly TRBD2 for D (5 bases). Trimming pared 10 bases from V and 2 bases from J, leaving 24 bases between. The CDR3 is made up of 16 amino acids. The V gene's germline CDR1 is LNHDA and CDR2 SQIVND (reference sequence). CDR3 sequence: CAKPNRGPNPPYEQYF. The CDR3 DNA is TGTGCCAAACCCAATCGAGGGCCCAACCCGCCCTACGAGCAGTACTTC.

The chain couples TRBV5-1 to TRBJ2-4, with D possibly matching TRBD2 (6 bases). Germline CDR1 is SGHRS and CDR2 is YFSETQ. This CDR3 comprises 15 residues. Trimming took off 4 bases at V and 2 bases at J, with 13 bases between the two ends. The CDR3 DNA sequence: TGCGCCAGCAGCGTTAACCTAGCGACCAAAAACATTCAGTACTTC. Protein product: CASSVNLATKNIQYF.

This rearrangement joins TRBV30 to TRBJ1-1, with a possible D match to TRBD1 (6 bases). From germline, CDR1 is GTSNPN and CDR2 SVGIG (reference sequence). This CDR3 is built from 13 residues. V was cut by 6 bases and J by 2 bases, with 13 bases left in between. The CDR3 DNA is TGTGCCTGCACTAGGACAGCAAACACTGAAGCTTTCTTT. It is translated as CACTRTANTEAFF.

V is TRBV2 and J is TRBJ1-5; D is uncertain. Between the trimmed V and J ends, which lost 4 bases and 0 bases, there was a span of 7 bases. The CDR3 has 14 residues. The V gene's germline CDR1 is SNHLY and CDR2 FYNNEI. The chain's CDR3 is CASSVAVSNQPQHF. DNA for the CDR3: TGTGCCAGCAGTGTGGCAGTTAGCAATCAGCCCCAGCATTTT.

V gene TRBV11-2 combines with J gene TRBJ1-4, with 7 bases that match TRBD1. J lost 6 bases, V lost 3 bases, and 10 bases had no gene match. Germline CDR1 is SGHAT and CDR2 is FQNNGV. This CDR3 has 16 residues. The CDR3 nucleotides read TGTGCCAGCAGCTTCTCAGCCGGGACAGAACATGAAAAACTGTTTTTT. It translates to CASSFSAGTEHEKLFF.

V gene TRBV5-1 combines with J gene TRBJ2-1; D is perhaps TRBD2 (5 bases). This CDR3 is built from 13 residues. Germline V gene lookup returns CDR1 SGHRS and CDR2 YFSETQ. V was clipped by 1 base and J by 5 bases, with 7 bases between them. The CDR3 DNA reads as TGCGCCAGCAGCTTGCCGGGAAACAATGAGCAGTTCTTC. Amino acid sequence: CASSLPGNNEQFF.

The J gene is TRBJ1-1, the V gene TRBV27; D call uncertain. Germline V gives CDR1 MNHEY, CDR2 SMNVEV (reference sequence). V lost 5 bases, J lost 1 base, and 8 bases lay in between. The CDR3 consists of 13 residues. The CDR3, as DNA: TGTGCCAGCAGTGCCAGAGGGAACACTGAAGCTTTCTTT. Residues: CASSARGNTEAFF.

V usage is TRBV6-6 and J usage is TRBJ1-3, with D possibly TRBD1 on 5 matching bases. Germline CDR1 is MNHNY and CDR2 is SVGAGI (reference sequence). This CDR3 spans 15 amino acids. Trimming left V 5 bases short and J 0 bases short, with 11 bases between. The CDR3 protein is CASSADTISGNTIYF. The CDR3 DNA follows: TGTGCCAGCAGTGCGGACACCATCTCTGGAAACACCATATATTTT.

This sequence joins TRBV29-1 and TRBJ1-3; no reliable D call. This CDR3 comprises 13 residues. The germline gives CDR1 SQVTM, CDR2 ANQGSEA. V lost 6 bases and J 2 bases, leaving 11 bases between the germline ends. This CDR3 is CSVVREAGNTIYF. The CDR3 DNA is TGCAGCGTGGTCCGGGAAGCTGGAAACACCATATATTTT.

This clone appeared a few times. The chain recombines TRBV12-5 with TRBJ2-1; a weak D match, TRBD1 (6 bases). V was cut by 2 bases and J by 10 bases, with 9 bases left in between. CDR1 LGHNT and CDR2 FRNRAP come from the germline V gene. The CDR3 is 12 amino acids. CDR3 nucleotides: TGTGCTAGTGGTTTGAATGGGGGCGAGCAGTTCTTC. It encodes CASGLNGGEQFF.

This clone was observed a few times. The chain joins TRBV30 to TRBJ1-6, with a possible D match to TRBD1 (6 bases). The germline V gene encodes CDR1 GTSNPN and CDR2 SVGIG (reference sequence). The CDR3 spans 11 residues. The CDR3 sequence: CRGRDNSPLHF. The CDR3 nucleotides read TGTAGGGGGAGGGATAATTCACCCCTCCACTTT.

This sequence joins TRBV28 and TRBJ2-7; 11 nucleotides line up with TRBD2. After removal of 2 bases from V and 5 bases from J, the junction contained 14 bases not matched to a gene. Germline V gene data show CDR1 as MDHEN and CDR2 as SYDVKM. The CDR3 length is 18 residues. The CDR3, as DNA: TGTGCCAGCAGTTTAATTGCGCCTTGGACTAGCGGGTCCGACGAGCAGTACTTC. It specifies CASSLIAPWTSGSDEQYF.

The V and J genes are TRBV18 and TRBJ2-1; 9 bases are shared with TRBD2. Losses at the gene ends were 0 bases for V and 8 bases for J; bases not matched to a gene: 8. The CDR3 loop spans 16 amino acids. Germline V CDR1 and CDR2: KGHSH, LQKENI. CDR3 DNA sequence: TGTGCCAGCTCACCACCTAGGGCGGGAGGGCGATATGAGCAGTTCTTC. Translating gives CASSPPRAGGRYEQFF.

CDR3 in DNA: TGCAGCGTTGCTGAGGGGGCGAAGGAAAAACTGTTTTTT. This codes for CSVAEGAKEKLFF. This chain uses TRBV29-1 with TRBJ1-4; TRBD1 matches 7 bases. Germline CDR1 is SQVTM and CDR2 is ANQGSEA. The CDR3 sequence is 13 residues long. Germline trimming cut 4 bases from V and 8 bases from J; bases unmatched to any gene: 7.

This clone was picked up a small number of times. The rearrangement uses TRBV27 and TRBJ1-2; D ambiguous. Germline V gene data show CDR1 as MNHEY and CDR2 as SMNVEV (reference sequence). Trimming took off 0 bases at V and 4 bases at J, with 9 bases between the two ends. CDR3 length equals 14 residues. Written as DNA, the CDR3 is TGTGCCAGCAGTTTATCGCGAGGCCCCTATGGCTACACCTTC. Its translation: CASSLSRGPYGYTF.

Here the CDR3 DNA reads TGTGCCTGCTTAGCGGCTGGAAACACCATATATTTT. Translating gives CACLAAGNTIYF. The chain has TRBV30 and TRBJ1-3; D not resolved. CDR1 GTSNPN and CDR2 SVGIG come from the germline V gene (reference sequence). This CDR3 comprises 12 residues. V was clipped by 6 bases and J by 2 bases, with 8 bases between them.

The CDR3 DNA is TGTGCCAGCAGCATTAGCGGGGGGGTACAAGAGACCCAGTACTTC. This sequence encodes CASSISGGVQETQYF. The genes are TRBV7-6 and TRBJ2-5; the match to TRBD2 covers 11 bases. CDR1 SGHVS and CDR2 FNYEAQ come from the germline V gene. The CDR3 contains 15 residues. The V segment lost 5 bases and the J segment 2 bases; nucleotides outside the gene matches: 4.

The rearrangement joins TRBV12-5 to TRBJ1-6, with 10 bases aligning to TRBD1. The V and J ends lost 5 bases and 9 bases, in that order; junction bases with no gene match: 7. From germline, CDR1 is LGHNT and CDR2 FRNRAP. The CDR3 runs 15 residues. CDR3 coding DNA: TGTGCTAGTGGTCCACCCGGGACAGGGGCTTCACCCCTCCACTTT. Its translation is CASGPPGTGASPLHF. Based on the CDR3 plus reference TRBV12-5 and TRBJ1-6, the full variable domain is DARVTQTPRHKVTEMGQEVTMRCQPILGHNTVFWYRQTMMQGLELLAYFRNRAPLDDSGMPKDRFSAEMPDATLATLKIQPSEPRDSAVYFCASGPPGTGASPLHFGNGTRLTVT.

V usage is TRBV19 and J usage is TRBJ2-1; TRBD2 aligns across 9 bases. The CDR3 has 15 amino acids. Germline CDR1 is LNHDA and CDR2 is SQIVND (reference sequence). Trimming at V came to 1 base and at J to 8 bases, leaving 6 bases not matched to a gene. CDR3: CASSIVGSGGYEQFF. CDR3 DNA: TGTGCCAGTAGTATAGTCGGTAGCGGGGGTTATGAGCAGTTCTTC. Variable domain in full (rest from reference TRBV19 and TRBJ2-1): DGGITQSPKYLFRKEGQNVTLSCEQNLNHDAMYWYRQDPGQGLRLIYYSQIVNDFQKGDIAEGYSVSREKKESFPLTVTSAQKNPTAFYLCASSIVGSGGYEQFFGPGTRLTVL.

The chain joins TRBV29-1 to TRBJ1-5, with 7 bases fitting TRBD1. The CDR3 length is 15 residues. Germline CDR1 and CDR2: SQVTM and ANQGSEA. Trimming removed 6 bases from V and 3 bases from J; junction bases left unmatched: 11. CDR3 sequence reads: CSVQGVGGYNQPQHF. CDR3 DNA: TGCAGCGTCCAGGGGGTAGGGGGATACAATCAGCCCCAGCATTTT.